Listed here is a single TCR beta chain. The CDR3 is made up of 13 amino acids. Per the germline V gene, CDR1 is SEHNR and CDR2 is FQNEAQ (reference sequence). Germline trimming cut 5 bases from V and 16 bases from J; bases unmatched to any gene: 11. The sample belongs to a study of blood T cell repertoires in COVID-19. At the level of the study: Italy, Spain and the United States were the sources of the convalescent and acute COVID-19 samples. PBMCs, B-cell-depleted T cells, or T cells provided the cDNA or gDNA that made up the material.

Cohorts were determined from participant-reported clinical history. Cohort 3 recovery required two negative PCRs, clearance, or symptom resolution. Sequencing used immunoSEQ multiplex PCR; TCRdb keeps in-frame clones, though not all of them. The table records roughly 200,000 clones, roughly 85% of them present only once. The chain recombines TRBV7-9 with TRBJ2-1; 10 bases line up with TRBD1. Source material: PBMCs or T cells enriched from blood (not recorded which). The TCR originated in a man aged 40-50 years who had recovered from COVID-19. In DNA form, the CDR3 reads TGTGCCAGCAGCGGCCGGGACAGGGGAGCATCATTCTTC. Amino acids: CASSGRDRGASFF.